Presented here are 30 T cell receptor beta chains from one specimen sequenced in a study of shared clonotypes between healthy human individuals (TCRdb year 2020). The library was built by means of the immunoSEQ multiplex PCR assay. What TCRdb holds here is the immuneACCESS table cut down to in-frame rearrangements. Part of the clones is not present; checked against another copy, under half of the missing clones reflect an unresolved V gene, and the others are unexplained. The sample table holds about 2.3 million clones, of which just over 90% were seen once. The ten largest account for 0.35% to 0.45% of the sample. The sequenced material came from naive CD4+ T cells from PBMCs. The cell subset or site label here, explained by the study, means: CD45RA+ positively selected. Every receptor here comes from a man between 18 and 29 years old in good health. Some clones in this sample may be carry-over from other donors' samples.

This clone was seen a single time. V usage is TRBV30 and J usage is TRBJ1-4; D is unresolved. V lost 3 bases and J lost 0, with 8 bases in between. The CDR3 is 14 residues long. Germline CDR1 is GTSNPN and CDR2 is SVGIG (reference sequence). CDR3 DNA sequence: TGTGCCTGGAGCCGGCAGGCAACTAATGAAAAACTGTTTTTT. Its translation is CAWSRQATNEKLFF.

The chain employs TRBV7-3 and TRBJ2-3; 10 positions agree with TRBD1. Germline V gene sequence: CDR1 SGHTA, CDR2 FQGTGA. This CDR3 region has 17 residues. Trimming cost V 2 bases and J 0 bases; bases outside gene matches: 5. The CDR3 here is CASSLPGQGTSTDTQYF. The CDR3 DNA sequence: TGTGCCAGCAGCTTACCGGGACAGGGGACTAGCACAGATACGCAGTATTTT.

The V gene is TRBV28, the J gene TRBJ2-3; 11 bases match TRBD2. Germline V CDR1 and CDR2: MDHEN, SYDVKM. V shed 8 bases and J 6 bases; nucleotides not matched to a gene: 22. This CDR3 region has 19 residues. CDR3 sequence: CASAAWGSIAGGPKDTQYF. As DNA, the CDR3 is TGTGCCAGCGCGGCTTGGGGTTCGATAGCGGGAGGGCCAAAGGATACGCAGTATTTT.

The chain is built from TRBV5-1 and TRBJ2-3; tentative D call: TRBD1 (7 bases). V dropped 3 bases and J dropped 0 bases, with 17 bases sitting between them. The CDR3 loop spans 17 amino acids. Germline V gives CDR1 SGHRS, CDR2 YFSETQ. CDR3 coding DNA: TGCGCCAGCAGCTCGGGCCGCGGGACAGTGAGCACAGATACGCAGTATTTT. Amino acids: CASSSGRGTVSTDTQYF. Filled out from reference TRBV5-1 and TRBJ2-3, the complete variable domain reads KAGVTQTPRYLIKTRGQQVTLSCSPISGHRSVSWYQQTPGQGLQFLFEYFSETQRNKGNFPGRFSGRQFSNSRSEMNVSTLELGDSALYLCASSSGRGTVSTDTQYFGPGTRLTVL.

The chain links TRBV5-1 to TRBJ1-3; 10 bases agree with TRBD1. The CDR3 sequence is 16 residues long. With V trimmed by 0 bases and J by 8 bases, 8 bases remained unmatched. Germline CDR1 is SGHRS and CDR2 is YFSETQ. CDR3 amino acids: CASSLGDRGSWDTIYF. For the CDR3, the DNA is TGCGCCAGCAGCTTGGGGGACAGGGGTTCTTGGGACACCATATATTTT.

This clone has only one observation. The CDR3 bases are TGTGCCAGCAGGCCTACCCGGGCCACGGGCGAGCAGTACTTC. This encodes CASRPTRATGEQYF. The chain employs TRBV27 and TRBJ2-7; D is unclear. Germline-derived CDR1 and CDR2 are MNHEY and SMNVEV (reference sequence). With 6 bases removed from V and 6 bases from J, the gap between germline ends came to 18 bases. CDR3 length equals 14 residues.

The CDR3 loop is CASSEATGDTEAFF. CDR3 nucleotides: TGTGCCAGCAGTGAAGCGACAGGGGACACTGAAGCTTTCTTT. The V call is TRBV2, the J call TRBJ1-1; 8 nucleotides line up with TRBD1. CDR1 SNHLY and CDR2 FYNNEI come from the germline V gene. V trimming: 0 bases; J trimming: 3 bases; junction bases outside the gene matches: 0. The CDR3 is made up of 14 amino acids.

The genes are TRBV9 and TRBJ2-1; D is unclear. This CDR3 comprises 15 residues. V lost 3 bases and J 3 bases, leaving 13 bases between the germline ends. CDR1 is SGDLS, CDR2 YYNGEE, per germline. For the CDR3, the DNA is TGTGCCAGCAGCGCCGAAGCACCCGGCTACAATGAGCAGTTCTTC. This gives the protein CASSAEAPGYNEQFF.

The chain combines TRBV28 with TRBJ1-2; the match to TRBD1 covers 11 bases. Trimming removed 5 bases from V and 8 bases from J; junction bases left unmatched: 4. The germline V gene encodes CDR1 MDHEN and CDR2 SYDVKM. The CDR3 consists of 13 residues. The CDR3 sequence: CASSNGQGAGYTF. In DNA, the CDR3 is TGTGCCAGCAGTAACGGACAGGGGGCAGGCTACACCTTC.

V and J are TRBV11-2 and TRBJ2-1; 7 bases align to TRBD2. V dropped 5 bases and J dropped 7; count of bases not matched to a gene: 8. Germline loops: CDR1 SGHAT, CDR2 FQNNGV. This CDR3 has 14 amino acids. In nucleotides, the CDR3 is TGTGCCAGCAGCCCGGTCCGGACTAGGAATGAGCAGTTCTTC. Translating it yields CASSPVRTRNEQFF. Using reference TRBV11-2 and TRBJ2-1 for the parts outside the CDR3, the full variable domain is EAGVAQSPRYKIIEKRQSVAFWCNPISGHATLYWYQQILGQGPKLLIQFQNNGVVDDSQLPKDRFSAERLKGVDSTLKIQPAKLEDSAVYLCASSPVRTRNEQFFGPGTRLTVL.

The rearrangement joins TRBV9 to TRBJ2-3; D gene uncertain. Germline CDR1 SGDLS, CDR2 YYNGEE. This CDR3 is 15 amino acids long. V was pared by 4 bases and J by 2 bases, with 14 bases between. CDR3 loop: CASSFSPVATDTQYF. The CDR3 DNA is TGTGCCAGCAGCTTTAGTCCCGTAGCCACAGATACGCAGTATTTT. Full variable domain (rest looked up from reference TRBV9 and TRBJ2-3): DSGVTQTPKHLITATGQRVTLRCSPRSGDLSVYWYQQSLDQGLQFLIQYYNGEERAKGNILERFSAQQFPDLHSELNLSSLELGDSALYFCASSFSPVATDTQYFGPGTRLTVL.

This chain's CDR3 is CASRSGGAGGYTF. In nucleotides, the CDR3 is TGTGCCAGCAGGTCAGGGGGCGCGGGAGGCTACACCTTC. The J gene is TRBJ1-2, the V gene TRBV28; TRBD1 aligns across 8 bases. The CDR3 runs to 13 residues. Germline V gene lookup returns CDR1 MDHEN and CDR2 SYDVKM. V lost 6 bases to trimming and J lost 8 bases; unmatched junction nucleotides: 8.

The V call is TRBV5-5, the J call TRBJ2-7; D is unresolved. Germline-derived CDR1 and CDR2 are SGHKS and YYEKEE (reference sequence). The CDR3 spans 15 residues. Deletions cut 4 bases from V and 1 base from J, with 15 bases between. The chain's CDR3 is CASSPVLTVSYEQYF. Here the CDR3 DNA reads TGTGCCAGCAGCCCTGTACTAACAGTATCCTACGAGCAGTACTTC.

There are a few counts of this clone. The chain employs TRBV28 and TRBJ2-1; 8 bases are a match to TRBD1. The ends lost 4 bases at V and 5 bases at J; junction bases unmatched: 4. The CDR3 spans 14 residues. Germline V gene data show CDR1 as MDHEN and CDR2 as SYDVKM. The DNA for the CDR3 is TGTGCCAGCAGTTCAAGGACAGGGAACAATGAGCAGTTCTTC. This translates into CASSSRTGNNEQFF.

V gene TRBV7-9 combines with J gene TRBJ1-6, with D possibly matching TRBD1 (5 bases). The germline V gene has CDR1 SEHNR and CDR2 FQNEAQ (reference sequence). The CDR3 runs to 15 residues. The ends were cut back, 4 bases at V and 10 bases at J, with 17 bases in the middle. CDR3 loop: CASSSYGTVHSPLHF. CDR3 sequence (DNA): TGTGCCAGCAGCTCATACGGGACCGTCCACTCACCCCTCCACTTT.

The chain joins TRBV19 to TRBJ2-1; 7 nucleotides align to TRBD2. The CDR3 loop spans 13 amino acids. The germline CDR1 and CDR2 sequences are LNHDA and SQIVND (reference sequence). The V and J ends lost 5 bases and 8 bases, in that order; junction bases with no gene match: 6. The CDR3 reads CASSSVGGDEQFF. The CDR3, as DNA: TGTGCCAGTAGTTCGGTTGGGGGGGATGAGCAGTTCTTC.

The rearrangement uses TRBV6-1 and TRBJ2-7; 7 positions match TRBD2. Germline loops: CDR1 MNHNS, CDR2 SASEGT. Unmatched junction bases numbered 7, after V lost 4 bases and J lost 7 bases. The CDR3 has 13 residues. CDR3 bases: TGTGCCAGCAGTGGGACTAGGCCCAAGGAGCAGTACTTC. Translating gives CASSGTRPKEQYF.

The V call is TRBV10-3, the J call TRBJ2-1, with 10 bases matching TRBD2. This CDR3 is 15 amino acids long. The J segment lost 3 bases and the V segment lost 4 bases, leaving 3 bases of the junction unmatched. CDR1 is ENHRY and CDR2 is SYGVKD in the germline V gene. CDR3 coding DNA: TGTGCCATCAGTGGTCTAGCGGGAGACTACAATGAGCAGTTCTTC. Amino acid sequence: CAISGLAGDYNEQFF.

This clone has a single count. V gene TRBV5-1 combines with J gene TRBJ2-7; D remains ambiguous. Germline V gene sequence: CDR1 SGHRS, CDR2 YFSETQ. Trimming removed 1 base from V and 9 bases from J, with 14 bases in between. There are 13 residues in the CDR3. The CDR3 DNA reads as TGCGCCAGCAGCTTGTACGACGGATTGCGGCAGTACTTC. This gives the protein CASSLYDGLRQYF.

The CDR3 sequence: CASSPGAPVREKLFF. CDR3 DNA sequence: TGTGCCAGCTCACCAGGGGCCCCGGTGAGGGAAAAACTGTTTTTT. This chain connects TRBV18 to TRBJ1-4; tentative D call: TRBD1 (5 bases). The CDR3 is 15 amino acids. V was cut by 2 bases and J by 8 bases, with 15 bases left in between. Germline-derived CDR1 and CDR2 are KGHSH and LQKENI.

This chain uses TRBV29-1 with TRBJ2-5, with D possibly being TRBD1 (5 bases). The CDR3 has 15 amino acids. Germline loops: CDR1 SQVTM, CDR2 ANQGSEA. V lost 4 bases, J lost 3 bases, and 18 bases lay in between. CDR3 sequence: CSVASRIRVEETQYF. The DNA of the CDR3 is TGCAGCGTTGCGTCCCGTATCAGGGTTGAAGAGACCCAGTACTTC. The full variable domain, rest sourced from reference TRBV29-1 and TRBJ2-5, is SAVISQKPSRDICQRGTSLTIQCQVDSQVTMMFWYRQQPGQSLTLIATANQGSEATYESGFVIDKFPISRPNLTFSTLTVSNMSPEDSSIYLCSVASRIRVEETQYFGPGTRLLVL.

Concerning this clone itself: Other DNA variants within this sample encode the same CDR3. The V gene is TRBV19, the J gene TRBJ1-2; D remains unclear. There are 14 residues in the CDR3. CDR1 and CDR2 (germline): LNHDA, SQIVND (reference sequence). Trimming stripped 3 bases from V and 0 bases from J, with 8 bases between. The CDR3 DNA is TGTGCCAGTAGTATCCGGGGAGCTAACTATGGCTACACCTTC. Translation: CASSIRGANYGYTF.

This clone was picked up one time. The V and J genes are TRBV7-2 and TRBJ1-2, with D maybe TRBD1 (6 bases). V lost 1 base to trimming and J lost 5 bases, with 17 bases between them. This CDR3 is built from 16 residues. Germline CDR1 SGHTA, CDR2 FQGNSA. The CDR3 coding sequence is TGTGCCAGCAGCTTAGGAGGGGCACGAGGGGGGTATGGCTACACCTTC. As protein: CASSLGGARGGYGYTF.

J is TRBJ2-7 and V is TRBV7-2; 7 nucleotides line up with TRBD1. Per the germline V gene, CDR1 is SGHTA and CDR2 is FQGNSA. The J segment lost 2 bases and the V segment lost 4 bases, leaving 11 bases of the junction unmatched. The CDR3 contains 16 residues. Here the CDR3 DNA reads TGTGCCAGCAGCTCCGCGACCGTGGGGACAGCCTACGAGCAGTACTTC. Amino acids: CASSSATVGTAYEQYF.

This chain connects TRBV13 to TRBJ1-1; D unresolved. This CDR3 contains 12 residues. Germline-derived CDR1 and CDR2 are PRHDT and FYEKMQ (reference sequence). Deletions cut 5 bases from V and 6 bases from J, with 10 bases between. Written as DNA, the CDR3 is TGTGCCAGCAGCGTCGACCGCGCTGAAGCTTTCTTT. It specifies CASSVDRAEAFF.

The rearrangement links TRBV11-2 to TRBJ1-5, with D tentatively TRBD1 (6 bases). The CDR3 consists of 15 residues. V was clipped by 4 bases and J by 6 bases, with 16 bases between them. The V gene's germline CDR1 is SGHAT and CDR2 FQNNGV. CDR3 DNA sequence: TGTGCCAGCAGCTCCTCGAACACGGGGGCTCAGCCCCAGCATTTT. It specifies CASSSSNTGAQPQHF. The full variable domain, with the rest looked up from reference TRBV11-2 and TRBJ1-5, is EAGVAQSPRYKIIEKRQSVAFWCNPISGHATLYWYQQILGQGPKLLIQFQNNGVVDDSQLPKDRFSAERLKGVDSTLKIQPAKLEDSAVYLCASSSSNTGAQPQHFGDGTRLSIL.

The rearrangement joins TRBV5-1 to TRBJ1-1; the match to TRBD1 covers 10 bases. Germline V CDR1 and CDR2: SGHRS, YFSETQ. The CDR3 has 15 residues. The V gene end was trimmed by 4 bases and the J gene end by 7 bases; junction bases not matched to a gene: 10. The CDR3: CASSPGQGILGEAFF. The CDR3 region has the DNA TGCGCCAGCAGCCCGGGACAGGGGATCCTTGGTGAAGCTTTCTTT.

This clone came up once. This chain connects TRBV28 to TRBJ2-1; TRBD2 matches at 8 bases. V lost 4 bases to trimming and J lost 4 bases; unmatched junction nucleotides: 9. Germline assignment: CDR1 MDHEN and CDR2 SYDVKM. This CDR3 has 16 amino acids. The CDR3 here is CASSSLTSGNYNEQFF. Here the CDR3 DNA reads TGTGCCAGCAGTTCCCTCACTAGCGGAAATTACAATGAGCAGTTCTTC.

V usage is TRBV5-6 and J usage is TRBJ2-3; TRBD1 might be the D (5 bases). Trimming took off 2 bases at V and 2 bases at J, with 12 bases between the two ends. This CDR3 has 15 residues. Germline CDR1 SGHDT, CDR2 YYEEEE. CDR3: CASSFGQGYTDTQYF. Here the CDR3 DNA reads TGTGCCAGCAGCTTCGGGCAGGGATACACAGATACGCAGTATTTT.

The chain combines TRBV6-5 with TRBJ1-1; no definite D call. V lost 6 bases, J lost 4 bases, and 15 bases lay in between. The germline V gene encodes CDR1 MNHEY and CDR2 SVGAGI. The CDR3 consists of 14 residues. The CDR3: CASRRHGDPTEAFF. The CDR3 coding sequence is TGTGCCAGCAGGCGTCATGGAGATCCCACTGAAGCTTTCTTT.